Below, one TCR beta chain is given with its context. This record comes from a study of blood T cell repertoires in COVID-19. The overall study: Both acute and convalescent COVID-19 samples were obtained from the United States, Italy and Spain. Nucleic acid was either cDNA or gDNA, and it came from T cells, B-cell-depleted T cells, or PBMCs.

Methods used by the authors: Nucleated cell number was recorded as an estimate derived from reference gene primer amplification. TCRdb's table, derived via immunoSEQ multiplex PCR, lists solely in-frame clones and lacks some. D and trimming were read from the DNA, whereas the V and J calls and clone size are those reported in that table. The repertoire holds around 400,000 clones, with approximately 87% as singletons. This CDR3 is built from 15 residues. Germline CDR1 and CDR2: MNHEY and SVGAGI. V was shortened by 5 bases and J by 1 base, with 14 bases between the two germline ends. This rearrangement joins TRBV6-5 to TRBJ1-2; perhaps TRBD1 as D (5 bases). The clonotype originates from a woman aged 55-70 years with COVID-19, enrolled during active disease. Sample: peripheral blood. CDR3 sequence (DNA): TGTGCCAGCAGTATGTCCGGGGGACTTAACTATGGCTACACCTTC. It is translated as CASSMSGGLNYGYTF.